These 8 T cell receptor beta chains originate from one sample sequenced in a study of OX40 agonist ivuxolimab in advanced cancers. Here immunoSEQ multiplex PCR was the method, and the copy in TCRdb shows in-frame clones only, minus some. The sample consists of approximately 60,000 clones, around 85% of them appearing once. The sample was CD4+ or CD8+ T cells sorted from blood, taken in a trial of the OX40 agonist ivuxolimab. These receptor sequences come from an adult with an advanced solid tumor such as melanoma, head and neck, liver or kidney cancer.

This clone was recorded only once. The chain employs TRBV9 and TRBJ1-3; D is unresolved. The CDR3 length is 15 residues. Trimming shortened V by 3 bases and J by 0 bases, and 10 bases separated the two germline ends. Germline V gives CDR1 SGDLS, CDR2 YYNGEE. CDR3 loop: CASSGASFSGNTIYF. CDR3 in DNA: TGTGCCAGCAGCGGCGCCAGTTTCTCTGGAAACACCATATATTTT.

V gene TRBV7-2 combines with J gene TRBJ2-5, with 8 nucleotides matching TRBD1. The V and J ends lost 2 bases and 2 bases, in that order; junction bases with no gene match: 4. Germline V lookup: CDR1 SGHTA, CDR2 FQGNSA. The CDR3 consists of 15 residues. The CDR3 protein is CASSLNGQGQETQYF. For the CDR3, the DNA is TGTGCCAGCAGCTTAAACGGACAGGGTCAAGAGACCCAGTACTTC.

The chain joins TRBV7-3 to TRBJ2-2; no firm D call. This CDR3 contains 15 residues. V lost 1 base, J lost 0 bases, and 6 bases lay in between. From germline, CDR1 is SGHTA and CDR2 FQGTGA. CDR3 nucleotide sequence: TGTGCCAGCAGCTTAAGGCAGGCGAACACCGGGGAGCTGTTTTTT. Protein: CASSLRQANTGELFF.

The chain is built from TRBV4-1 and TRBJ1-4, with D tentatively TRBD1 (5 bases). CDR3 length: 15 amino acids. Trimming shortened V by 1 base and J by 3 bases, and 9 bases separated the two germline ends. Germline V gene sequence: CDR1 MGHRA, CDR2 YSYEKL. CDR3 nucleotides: TGCGCCAGCAGCCAAGCAGGGTTATCTAATGAAAAACTGTTTTTT. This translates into CASSQAGLSNEKLFF.

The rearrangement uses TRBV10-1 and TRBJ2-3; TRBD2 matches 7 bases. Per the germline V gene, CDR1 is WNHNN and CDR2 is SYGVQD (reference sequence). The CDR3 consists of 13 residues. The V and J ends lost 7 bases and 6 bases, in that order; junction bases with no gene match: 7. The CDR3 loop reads CASTSGYGDTQYF. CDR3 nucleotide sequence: TGCGCCAGCACTAGCGGCTATGGGGATACGCAGTATTTT.

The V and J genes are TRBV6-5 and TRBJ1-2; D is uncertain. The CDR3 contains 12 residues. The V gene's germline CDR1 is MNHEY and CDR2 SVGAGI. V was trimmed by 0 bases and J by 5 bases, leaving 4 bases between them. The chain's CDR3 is CASSYSGYGYTF. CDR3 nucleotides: TGTGCCAGCAGTTACTCAGGATATGGCTACACCTTC.

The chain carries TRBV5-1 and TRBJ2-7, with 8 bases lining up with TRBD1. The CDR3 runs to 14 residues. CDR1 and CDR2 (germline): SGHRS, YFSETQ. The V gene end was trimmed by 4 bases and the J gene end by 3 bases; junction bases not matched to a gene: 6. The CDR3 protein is CASSLSTGGYEQYF. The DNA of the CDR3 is TGCGCCAGCAGCCTCAGTACAGGGGGCTACGAGCAGTACTTC. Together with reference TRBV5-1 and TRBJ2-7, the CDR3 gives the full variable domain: KAGVTQTPRYLIKTRGQQVTLSCSPISGHRSVSWYQQTPGQGLQFLFEYFSETQRNKGNFPGRFSGRQFSNSRSEMNVSTLELGDSALYLCASSLSTGGYEQYFGPGTRLTVT.

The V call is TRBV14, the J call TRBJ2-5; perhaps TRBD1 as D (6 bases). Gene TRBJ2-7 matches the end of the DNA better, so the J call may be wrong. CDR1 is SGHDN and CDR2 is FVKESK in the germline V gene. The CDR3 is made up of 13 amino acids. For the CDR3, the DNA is TGTGCCAGCGGACAACAGGGATCCTACGAGCAGTACTTC. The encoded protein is CASGQQGSYEQYF.